The 23 T cell receptor beta chains given below trace back to one sample, sequenced in a study of CXCR3-negative and CXCR3-positive naive CD8 T cells. Study outcomes and limitations: Against CXCR3-negative naive cells, CXCR3-positive naive cells showed more hydrophobic TRB CDR3s.

Their antigen targets remain unknown. UMI labels and 5' RACE were used to prepare the TRB cDNA libraries. TCRdb derives one entry per CDR3 protein from the 5' RACE reads, leaving out DNA. The sample totals some 85,000 distinct CDR3 sequences; its top ten clones hold almost 0.55%. The sample taken for sequencing was naive CXCR3+ CD8+ T cells from blood. Subset defined: CD45RO-CCR7+CD27+CD95- naive CD8+ T cells expressing CXCR3 (TNR3+). All receptors derive from a human donor in good health. Some clones in this sample may be carry-over from other donors' samples.

V is TRBV7-9 and J is TRBJ2-7; lacking DNA, the TRBD1 call made by TCRdb goes unchecked. CDR3 size: 15 residues. Germline V gene sequence: CDR1 SEHNR, CDR2 FQNEAQ (reference sequence). CDR3: CATLPFRDRAWEQYF. The variable domain in full, with the rest retrieved from reference TRBV7-9 and TRBJ2-7, is DTGVSQNPRHKITKRGQNVTFRCDPISEHNRLYWYRQTLGQGPEFLTYFQNEAQLEKSRLLSDRFSAERPKGSFSTLEIQRTEQGDSAMYLCATLPFRDRAWEQYFGPGTRLTVT.

V and J are TRBV3-1 and TRBJ2-7; the TCRdb D gene call, TRBD1, has no DNA to confirm it. CDR1 and CDR2 (germline): LGHDT, YNNKEL (reference sequence). The CDR3 has 15 amino acids. The CDR3 here is CASTSGGGLSYEQYF.

The rearrangement links TRBV7-8 to TRBJ2-2. Germline CDR1 reads SGHVS; CDR2 reads FQNEAQ. The CDR3 runs 14 residues. The CDR3 region is CASKPLIWDGELFF.

The rearrangement uses TRBV29-1 and TRBJ2-1; TCRdb proposes TRBD1, but this gene call is untestable without DNA. This CDR3 comprises 11 residues. CDR1 SQVTM and CDR2 ANQGSEA come from the germline V gene. This CDR3 is CSGVGHNEQFF.

The V gene is TRBV13, the J gene TRBJ2-5; TCRdb names TRBD1, which stays unverified in the absence of DNA. Germline loops: CDR1 PRHDT, CDR2 FYEKMQ (reference sequence). This CDR3 spans 16 amino acids. CDR3 sequence reads: CASSLSDRGVEDTQYF. The full variable domain, with the rest looked up from reference TRBV13 and TRBJ2-5, is AAGVIQSPRHLIKEKRETATLKCYPIPRHDTVYWYQQGPGQDPQFLISFYEKMQSDKGSIPDRFSAQQFSDYHSELNMSSLELGDSALYFCASSLSDRGVEDTQYFGPGTRLLVL.

The chain employs TRBV19 and TRBJ1-5; TCRdb lists TRBD1, though no DNA is available to test this call. The germline V gene has CDR1 LNHDA and CDR2 SQIVND (reference sequence). The CDR3 spans 15 residues. CDR3 protein: CASRRDRVSNQPQHF.

The CDR3: CASSYHKQGQGSDNEQFF. J is TRBJ2-1 and V is TRBV6-5; without DNA, the TCRdb call of TRBD1 cannot be checked. The CDR3 is 18 amino acids. Germline lookup yields CDR1 MNHEY and CDR2 SVGAGI.

The V gene is TRBV3-1, the J gene TRBJ2-2; TCRdb's D gene call, TRBD2, goes unchecked for lack of DNA. The CDR3 runs 20 residues. CDR1 and CDR2 from the germline V gene are LGHDT and YNNKEL (reference sequence). This chain's CDR3 is CASSQNRGWVEDSGTGELFF.

The V and J genes are TRBV3-1 and TRBJ2-6; checking the TCRdb D call of TRBD1 is not possible without DNA. CDR3 size: 22 residues. Germline assignment: CDR1 LGHDT and CDR2 YNNKEL (reference sequence). CDR3 protein: CASTRMRIHAGQPFSGANVLTF.

This rearrangement joins TRBV9 to TRBJ1-6; TCRdb's assignment of TRBD1 cannot be checked, as there is no DNA. Germline loops: CDR1 SGDLS, CDR2 YYNGEE. The CDR3 covers 15 residues. The CDR3 here is CASSVTGTANSPLHF.

The chain combines TRBV7-6 with TRBJ2-7. In germline, CDR1 is SGHVS, CDR2 FNYEAQ. This CDR3 region has 12 residues. Here the CDR3 reads CASSPDEVEQYF.

The chain carries TRBV4-1 and TRBJ1-1; no DNA is available, so the TRBD1 call from TCRdb remains unchecked. CDR1 and CDR2 (germline): MGHRA, YSYEKL. There are 14 residues in the CDR3. The chain's CDR3 is CASSQLLGGTEAFF.

This chain links TRBV6-5 with TRBJ2-1; the TCRdb D gene call, TRBD2, has no DNA to confirm it. CDR3 size: 15 residues. Germline lookup yields CDR1 MNHEY and CDR2 SVGAGI. The CDR3 is CASADEGRSYNEQFF.

The chain joins TRBV27 to TRBJ1-1; the TCRdb D gene call, TRBD1, has no DNA to confirm it. CDR3 length: 15 amino acids. In germline, CDR1 is MNHEY, CDR2 SMNVEV (reference sequence). The CDR3 sequence: CASTAQGTMNTEAFF.

The gene calls are TRBV6-4 and TRBJ2-3; the D gene TCRdb calls, TRBD1, cannot be checked with no DNA. There are 16 residues in the CDR3. Germline CDR1 MRHNA, CDR2 SNTAGT. The CDR3 region is CASSEETGGGTDTQYF.

The chain is built from TRBV4-1 and TRBJ2-7; there is no DNA to check the TCRdb D call of TRBD1. Germline CDR1 MGHRA, CDR2 YSYEKL. This CDR3 has 13 residues. CDR3 loop: CASSHPGGYEQYF.

The chain recombines TRBV7-7 with TRBJ2-5; lacking DNA, the TRBD1 call made by TCRdb goes unchecked. Germline values: CDR1 SSHAT, CDR2 FNYEAQ (reference sequence). The CDR3 length is 15 residues. The CDR3 reads CASSLSRAEQETQYF.

The chain couples TRBV15 to TRBJ2-2; TCRdb returns TRBD1, unconfirmable since there is no DNA. The CDR3 consists of 14 residues. Germline V gene lookup returns CDR1 LNHNV and CDR2 YYDKDF (reference sequence). CDR3 sequence reads: CATGRGENTGELFF.

This chain joins TRBV20-1 and TRBJ2-1; the D call of TRBD2 rests on TCRdb alone, since no DNA is present to check it. The CDR3 is made up of 14 amino acids. Germline V gene data show CDR1 as DFQATT and CDR2 as SNEGSKA (reference sequence). The CDR3 sequence is CSAVEDYSDNEQFF.

The CDR3 sequence: CASSDRRNYGYTF. The chain joins TRBV2 to TRBJ1-2. Germline V gives CDR1 SNHLY, CDR2 FYNNEI. The CDR3 covers 13 residues.

The chain carries TRBV20-1 and TRBJ2-7. Germline lookup yields CDR1 DFQATT and CDR2 SNEGSKA (reference sequence). This CDR3 is built from 14 residues. The CDR3 protein is CSARDFGESYEQYF.

V is TRBV6-4 and J is TRBJ2-1; TCRdb indicates TRBD1, and absent DNA this call remains unverified. This CDR3 is 15 amino acids long. Germline V CDR1 and CDR2: MRHNA, SNTAGT. The CDR3 here is CASSDSSGGCNKQFF.

J is TRBJ1-6 and V is TRBV5-1; the D call of TRBD1 rests on TCRdb alone, since no DNA is present to check it. Germline CDR1 and CDR2: SGHRS and YFSETQ. The CDR3 totals 13 residues. CDR3: CASSLDGGSPLHF.